Following are 23 T cell receptor beta chains from one sample sequenced in a study of blood T cell repertoires in COVID-19. Repertoires were generated with immunoSEQ multiplex PCR, while TCRdb's copy carries only in-frame clones and drops some. This sample carries more than 300,000 clones, around 92% of them seen once, and the ten largest clones take about 6.8%. What was sequenced was peripheral blood. Source of these receptors: a man younger than 35 who had recovered from COVID-19.

J is TRBJ2-7 and V is TRBV5-1; 11 positions match TRBD2. Trimming removed 1 base from V and 3 bases from J; junction bases left unmatched: 9. There are 17 residues in the CDR3. Germline CDR1 reads SGHRS; CDR2 reads YFSETQ. CDR3 DNA: TGCGCCAGCAGCTTGAGGGTAGCGGGAGGGGAGAACTACGAGCAGTACTTC. Amino acid sequence: CASSLRVAGGENYEQYF. The variable domain in full, completed from reference TRBV5-1 and TRBJ2-7, reads KAGVTQTPRYLIKTRGQQVTLSCSPISGHRSVSWYQQTPGQGLQFLFEYFSETQRNKGNFPGRFSGRQFSNSRSEMNVSTLELGDSALYLCASSLRVAGGENYEQYFGPGTRLTVT.

The chain uses TRBV13 and TRBJ1-2, with D unclear. V was clipped by 0 bases and J by 3 bases, with 11 bases between them. From germline, CDR1 is PRHDT and CDR2 FYEKMQ (reference sequence). The CDR3 has 15 residues. The CDR3 sequence is CASSLGWREDYGYTF. CDR3 in DNA: TGTGCCAGCAGCTTAGGCTGGCGCGAGGACTATGGCTACACCTTC.

The genes are TRBV11-3 and TRBJ2-1, with 10 positions matching TRBD2. The V segment lost 5 bases and the J segment 8 bases; nucleotides outside the gene matches: 9. This CDR3 has 15 residues. Germline assignment: CDR1 SGHNT and CDR2 YENEEA. CDR3 in DNA: TGTGCCAGCAGCCTCTCTAGCGGGAGCTTGCATGAGCAGTTCTTC. It codes for CASSLSSGSLHEQFF.

V is TRBV20-1 and J is TRBJ1-6, with D uncertain. Germline CDR1 and CDR2: DFQATT and SNEGSKA (reference sequence). The CDR3 consists of 11 residues. Trimming removed 7 bases from V and 7 bases from J, with 8 bases in between. CDR3 protein: CSVSRNSPLHF. CDR3 nucleotide sequence: TGCAGTGTTTCGAGGAATTCACCCCTCCACTTT.

The chain recombines TRBV9 with TRBJ2-7; the D gene is possibly TRBD2 (5 bases). Germline lookup yields CDR1 SGDLS and CDR2 YYNGEE. CDR3 length: 15 residues. The V gene lost 4 bases and the J gene lost 3 bases, with 17 bases spanning the gap. The CDR3 loop reads CASSSGPSGNYEQYF. The CDR3 DNA follows: TGTGCCAGCAGCTCCGGGCCCTCGGGAAACTACGAGCAGTACTTC.

The genes are TRBV19 and TRBJ2-3, with 8 bases fitting TRBD1. This CDR3 comprises 15 residues. CDR1 and CDR2 from the germline V gene are LNHDA and SQIVND (reference sequence). V gave up 5 bases and J gave up 0 bases; unmatched junction bases: 4. CDR3 sequence reads: CASSSTGGSTDTQYF. Here the CDR3 DNA reads TGTGCCAGTAGTTCCACAGGGGGGAGCACAGATACGCAGTATTTT.

The gene calls are TRBV27 and TRBJ2-1; 9 bases align to TRBD2. This CDR3 is built from 15 residues. Germline V gene lookup returns CDR1 MNHEY and CDR2 SMNVEV (reference sequence). With V trimmed by 5 bases and J by 10 bases, 12 bases remained unmatched. The CDR3 nucleotides are TGTGCCAGCAGTCTAATGGTTCTAGCGGGGAAAGAGCAGTTCTTC. Its protein product is CASSLMVLAGKEQFF.

V and J are TRBV25-1 and TRBJ1-2; 8 bases are a match to TRBD1. The CDR3 spans 15 residues. From germline, CDR1 is MGHDK and CDR2 SYGVNS. V lost 2 bases, J lost 1 base, and 3 bases stayed unmatched. This CDR3 reads CASSEGQGDNYGYTF. The DNA of the CDR3 is TGTGCCAGCAGTGAAGGACAGGGAGATAACTATGGCTACACCTTC.

The J gene is TRBJ2-1, the V gene TRBV6-6; D might be TRBD1 (5 bases). V gave up 5 bases and J gave up 10 bases, with 15 bases separating them. The length of the CDR3 is 13 residues. Germline V gene data show CDR1 as MNHNY and CDR2 as SVGAGI (reference sequence). The CDR3, as DNA: TGTGCCAGCAGTCCCCCCCCGCCAGGGGAGCAGTTCTTC. Its translation is CASSPPPPGEQFF.

The CDR3 bases are TGTGCCAGCAGTCCCGGCGGGGGCGAGATGGGCAATGAGCAGTTCTTC. It translates to CASSPGGGEMGNEQFF. The V and J genes are TRBV25-1 and TRBJ2-1; D might be TRBD2 (7 bases). The CDR3 covers 16 residues. V dropped 5 bases and J dropped 6 bases, with 20 bases sitting between them. Germline CDR1 and CDR2: MGHDK and SYGVNS.

The chain carries TRBV18 and TRBJ2-3; maybe TRBD2 (5 bases). Between the trimmed V and J ends, which lost 0 bases and 6 bases, there was a span of 7 bases. The CDR3 loop spans 13 amino acids. Germline V gives CDR1 KGHSH, CDR2 LQKENI. The CDR3 region is CASSPPGEDTQYF. In DNA, the CDR3 is TGTGCCAGCTCACCACCTGGGGAGGATACGCAGTATTTT.

In its sample, this clone was seen once. The CDR3 here is CASSPDREIATNEKLFF. CDR3 in DNA: TGTGCCAGCAGCCCGGACAGGGAAATTGCAACTAATGAAAAACTGTTTTTT. The chain uses TRBV5-4 and TRBJ1-4; 8 bases are a match to TRBD1. The V gene end was trimmed by 4 bases and the J gene end by 0 bases; junction bases not matched to a gene: 8. The CDR3 totals 17 residues. CDR1 and CDR2 from the germline V gene are SGHNT and YYREEE (reference sequence).

The chain uses TRBV5-1 and TRBJ2-5; 9 positions match TRBD1. The junction had 8 bases not matched to a gene; V was cut back by 0 bases and J by 5 bases. The CDR3 sequence is 16 residues long. Germline CDR1 is SGHRS and CDR2 is YFSETQ. The CDR3: CASSLGGTGNMETQYF. The CDR3 DNA reads TGCGCCAGCAGCTTGGGGGGGACAGGGAATATGGAGACCCAGTACTTC.

The rearrangement uses TRBV27 and TRBJ1-1; 7 positions match TRBD1. This CDR3 comprises 16 residues. Unmatched junction bases numbered 6, after V lost 1 base and J lost 1 base. Germline CDR1 reads MNHEY; CDR2 reads SMNVEV (reference sequence). The CDR3 loop reads CASSLYSTGRNTEAFF. DNA of the CDR3: TGTGCCAGCAGTTTATACTCGACAGGGCGGAACACTGAAGCTTTCTTT.

CDR3 bases: TGCGCCAGCAGCTCCGCCGCAGATCTCTATGGCTACACCTTC. This sequence encodes CASSSAADLYGYTF. The V and J genes are TRBV5-1 and TRBJ1-2; D remains ambiguous. This CDR3 contains 14 residues. The germline CDR1 and CDR2 sequences are SGHRS and YFSETQ. The V gene lost 3 bases and the J gene lost 4 bases, with 13 bases spanning the gap.

This clone was observed a single time. The chain carries TRBV5-6 and TRBJ2-7; the match to TRBD1 covers 7 bases. The junction had 21 bases not matched to a gene; V was cut back by 6 bases and J by 6 bases. Germline-derived CDR1 and CDR2 are SGHDT and YYEEEE. The CDR3 has 17 residues. As DNA, the CDR3 is TGTGCCAGCAACCTTTTGGCGTGGGACAGAGAAACGGGCGAGCAGTACTTC. Residues: CASNLLAWDRETGEQYF.

J is TRBJ1-5 and V is TRBV19; D is possibly TRBD1 (6 bases). The CDR3 contains 14 residues. The ends were cut back, 6 bases at V and 2 bases at J, with 11 bases in the middle. Germline V gene data show CDR1 as LNHDA and CDR2 as SQIVND (reference sequence). The CDR3 DNA sequence: TGTGCCAGTAGCCCGGGGGGCGGCAATCAGCCCCAGCATTTT. This sequence encodes CASSPGGGNQPQHF.

The chain's CDR3 is CASSPSGDTQYF. CDR3 DNA sequence: TGTGCCAGCAGTCCTAGTGGGGATACGCAGTATTTT. This chain connects TRBV12-3 or TRBV12-4 to TRBJ2-3; D not certain. V was trimmed by 5 bases and J by 6 bases, leaving 9 bases between them. The CDR3 is 12 residues long.

V usage is TRBV7-9 and J usage is TRBJ2-7, with a possible D match to TRBD1 (5 bases). Germline CDR1 and CDR2: SEHNR and FQNEAQ (reference sequence). V lost 5 bases, J lost 3 bases, and 11 bases lay in between. CDR3 length: 13 residues. CDR3 sequence: CASSGDSDYEQYF. The CDR3 bases are TGTGCCAGCAGCGGAGACAGCGACTACGAGCAGTACTTC.

The chain employs TRBV4-2 and TRBJ2-3; 9 bases are shared with TRBD1. The CDR3 contains 16 residues. Germline CDR1 LGHNA, CDR2 YNFKEQ. V was pared by 0 bases and J by 2 bases, with 3 bases of the junction left unmatched. CDR3 DNA sequence: TGTGCCAGCAGCCAAGAAGGACAGGGGTCCACAGATACGCAGTATTTT. Protein product: CASSQEGQGSTDTQYF.

As concerns this clone: The sample has other DNA sequences that encode this CDR3 too. The chain joins TRBV6-4 to TRBJ2-3; TRBD2 matches at 8 bases. With V trimmed by 0 bases and J by 5 bases, 1 base remained unmatched. From germline, CDR1 is MRHNA and CDR2 SNTAGT. The CDR3 covers 14 residues. CDR3 DNA sequence: TGTGCCAGCAGTGACTCCGGGGGGGGAGATACGCAGTATTTT. Translating it yields CASSDSGGGDTQYF.

This rearrangement joins TRBV6-8 to TRBJ2-6, with D perhaps matching TRBD1 (10 bases). The CDR3 is 17 amino acids. In germline, CDR1 is MNHGY, CDR2 SAAAGT. Trimming cost V 11 bases and J 4 bases, with 24 bases left between them. The CDR3 loop reads CARGGGQGTDGANVLTF. The CDR3 DNA reads TGTGCCCGCGGGGGGGGACAGGGGACTGACGGGGCCAACGTCCTGACTTTC.

A single count supports this clone. This chain connects TRBV6-5 to TRBJ1-3, with D possibly matching TRBD1 (6 bases). In germline, CDR1 is MNHEY, CDR2 SVGAGI. V gave up 9 bases and J gave up 8 bases, with 14 bases separating them. This CDR3 contains 12 residues. In nucleotides, the CDR3 is TGTGCCAGTACCGGACAGTGGGACACCATATATTTT. This translates into CASTGQWDTIYF.